Each of the 28 T cell receptor beta chains below was sequenced from the same sample in a study of T cell clonotyping in hematopoietic cell transplantation (dated by TCRdb to about 2021). In the paper's terms, the time point label means: recipient sample about 28 days before transplant, after cytoreduction. Library preparation was by the immunoSEQ multiplex PCR assay. TCRdb re-hosts the immuneACCESS table, in-frame sequences only. Its copies lack some clones; in the studies checked, an unresolved V gene accounts for under half of them, and the cause for the rest is not known. Across this sample there are approximately 44,000 clones, with around 85% seen only once. Roughly 3.1% of the sample is taken by the ten largest. The sequences come from peripheral blood mononuclear cells, collected before stem cell transplant. The receptors were sampled from a man in his fifties or sixties with acute myeloid leukemia. Some clones in this sample may be carry-over from other donors' samples.

This clone is a singleton in its sample. The chain couples TRBV5-1 to TRBJ2-7; 7 bases align to TRBD2. V was pared by 3 bases and J by 2 bases, with 8 bases of the junction left unmatched. Germline V gene sequence: CDR1 SGHRS, CDR2 YFSETQ. This CDR3 is 15 amino acids long. CDR3 DNA: TGCGCCAGCAGCTCCCATGCGGGGGATCCCTACGAGCAGTACTTC. This encodes CASSSHAGDPYEQYF.

J is TRBJ2-7 and V is TRBV10-3; the D gene is possibly TRBD1 (6 bases). The CDR3 runs 15 residues. Germline-derived CDR1 and CDR2 are ENHRY and SYGVKD. V lost 3 bases to trimming and J lost 1 base, with 13 bases between them. The CDR3, as DNA: TGTGCCATCAGTGATGTCGGGACATTTTCCTACGAGCAGTACTTC. It specifies CAISDVGTFSYEQYF.

The gene calls are TRBV6-6 and TRBJ1-2; 11 bases map to TRBD1. Germline lookup yields CDR1 MNHNY and CDR2 SVGAGI (reference sequence). The CDR3 totals 13 residues. Trimming cost V 5 bases and J 6 bases; bases outside gene matches: 2. CDR3 nucleotides: TGTGCCAGCAGTGGACAGGGGGCAAATGGCTACACCTTC. It is translated as CASSGQGANGYTF.

This chain joins TRBV4-3 and TRBJ2-2; D remains unclear. Germline V lookup: CDR1 LGHNA, CDR2 YSLEER. V gave up 0 bases and J gave up 5 bases, with 10 bases separating them. The CDR3 consists of 15 residues. The CDR3 nucleotides read TGCGCCAGCAGCCAAGATATGGTCAGAACCGGGGAGCTGTTTTTT. Encoded protein: CASSQDMVRTGELFF.

The chain links TRBV7-2 to TRBJ1-4; D not certain. The CDR3 has 13 residues. With 8 bases removed from V and 0 bases from J, the gap between germline ends came to 7 bases. Germline CDR1 is SGHTA and CDR2 is FQGNSA. The CDR3 loop is CASGFATNEKLFF. In DNA, the CDR3 is TGTGCCAGCGGGTTTGCAACTAATGAAAAACTGTTTTTT.

V is TRBV14 and J is TRBJ1-6, with a weak D call TRBD1 (5 bases). The germline V and J ends were trimmed by 4 bases and 4 bases, with 11 bases remaining between them. The CDR3 runs 15 residues. Germline V gives CDR1 SGHDN, CDR2 FVKESK. CDR3 sequence (DNA): TGTGCCAGCAGCCGGTCGGGACGATATAATTCACCCCTCCACTTT. Protein product: CASSRSGRYNSPLHF. The whole variable domain, filled in from reference TRBV14 and TRBJ1-6, reads EAGVTQFPSHSVIEKGQTVTLRCDPISGHDNLYWYRRVMGKEIKFLLHFVKESKQDESGMPNNRFLAERTGGTYSTLKVQPAELEDSGVYFCASSRSGRYNSPLHFGNGTRLTVT.

This chain connects TRBV5-4 to TRBJ2-7, with TRBD1 matching over 7 bases. The CDR3 contains 14 residues. The V segment lost 5 bases and the J segment 9 bases; nucleotides outside the gene matches: 14. Germline CDR1 is SGHNT and CDR2 is YYREEE (reference sequence). CDR3 DNA sequence: TGTGCCAGCAGTCGTGACAGGGATGGCTCTGGGCAGTACTTC. It yields the protein CASSRDRDGSGQYF.

The rearrangement uses TRBV4-3 and TRBJ1-1; 8 positions match TRBD1. The CDR3 runs to 16 residues. Germline V gives CDR1 LGHNA, CDR2 YSLEER. V was pared by 0 bases and J by 5 bases, with 8 bases of the junction left unmatched. CDR3 DNA sequence: TGCGCCAGCAGCCAAGACCCCCAGGGGGCTTGGACTGAAGCTTTCTTT. It specifies CASSQDPQGAWTEAFF.

This clone was seen more than once but under ten times. This rearrangement joins TRBV6-1 to TRBJ1-3; D not certain. CDR1 MNHNS and CDR2 SASEGT come from the germline V gene. With 3 bases removed from V and 1 base from J, the gap between germline ends came to 7 bases. CDR3 size: 14 residues. CDR3 in amino acids: CASSDGTSGNTIYF. For the CDR3, the DNA is TGTGCCAGCAGTGATGGCACTTCTGGAAACACCATATATTTT.

The gene calls are TRBV29-1 and TRBJ1-2; D is ambiguous. The germline V and J ends were trimmed by 1 base and 4 bases, with 16 bases remaining between them. Per the germline V gene, CDR1 is SQVTM and CDR2 is ANQGSEA. The CDR3 runs to 15 residues. The CDR3 nucleotides read TGCAGCGTTGAAGTCCTTACACAGAAGGGCTATGGCTACACCTTC. Its protein product is CSVEVLTQKGYGYTF.

V gene TRBV28 combines with J gene TRBJ2-7; D may match TRBD1 or TRBD2 (5 bases each). Germline CDR1 is MDHEN and CDR2 is SYDVKM. CDR3 length equals 15 residues. V was clipped by 3 bases and J by 0 bases, with 12 bases between them. The CDR3 spells CASSLWDASSYEQYF. The CDR3 DNA sequence: TGTGCCAGCAGTTTGTGGGACGCAAGCTCCTACGAGCAGTACTTC.

The rearrangement joins TRBV28 to TRBJ1-3, with D uncertain. V was pared by 2 bases and J by 7 bases, with 9 bases between. Germline V gene lookup returns CDR1 MDHEN and CDR2 SYDVKM. The CDR3 is made up of 13 amino acids. The CDR3 nucleotides are TGTGCCAGCAGTTTACCCCATCTGAACACCATATATTTT. Translation gives CASSLPHLNTIYF.

The chain employs TRBV11-3 and TRBJ2-7; the match to TRBD1 covers 9 bases. The V gene's germline CDR1 is SGHNT and CDR2 YENEEA. Unmatched junction bases numbered 10, after V lost 5 bases and J lost 5 bases. This CDR3 region has 15 residues. CDR3 residues: CASSTRDRDGDEQYF. CDR3 in DNA: TGTGCCAGCAGCACTCGGGACAGGGATGGGGACGAGCAGTACTTC.

The sample holds one count of this clone. The chain recombines TRBV25-1 with TRBJ2-3; TRBD1 agrees at 7 bases. From germline, CDR1 is MGHDK and CDR2 SYGVNS. The CDR3 extends over 15 amino acids. V was clipped by 4 bases and J by 2 bases; unmatched bases: 6. In nucleotides, the CDR3 is TGTGCCAGCAGTGGACCGGGACAGTCCACAGATACGCAGTATTTT. Encoded protein: CASSGPGQSTDTQYF.

The CDR3 region has the DNA TGTGCCAGCAGTTTTGCTGCCTGGGACTATGGCTACACCTTC. Translating it yields CASSFAAWDYGYTF. The rearrangement joins TRBV28 to TRBJ1-2, with no clear D. Germline CDR1 reads MDHEN; CDR2 reads SYDVKM. V was cut by 3 bases and J by 3 bases, with 11 bases left in between. The CDR3 length is 14 residues.

V gene TRBV6-5 combines with J gene TRBJ1-5, with a weak D call TRBD1 (6 bases). CDR3 length equals 16 residues. Germline V gene lookup returns CDR1 MNHEY and CDR2 SVGAGI. The V gene lost 2 bases and the J gene lost 0 bases, with 11 bases spanning the gap. For the CDR3, the DNA is TGTGCCAGCAGTTACAATGGACAGATTAGCAATCAGCCCCAGCATTTT. Translation gives CASSYNGQISNQPQHF.

This clone was observed once. The V gene is TRBV7-8, the J gene TRBJ1-4, with D tentatively TRBD1 (5 bases). Germline loops: CDR1 SGHVS, CDR2 FQNEAQ. Trimming cost V 5 bases and J 0 bases, with 13 bases left between them. The CDR3 totals 16 residues. The CDR3 reads CASSRTGVATNEKLFF. The CDR3 DNA is TGTGCCAGCAGCCGCACAGGCGTAGCAACTAATGAAAAACTGTTTTTT.

This clone was detected only a few times. The gene calls are TRBV4-1 and TRBJ1-2; 8 nucleotides match TRBD1. From germline, CDR1 is MGHRA and CDR2 YSYEKL. V shed 0 bases and J 3 bases; nucleotides not matched to a gene: 3. CDR3 length: 15 residues. This CDR3 reads CASSQDYRGYYGYTF. The CDR3 coding sequence is TGCGCCAGCAGCCAAGATTACAGGGGGTACTATGGCTACACCTTC.

The chain uses TRBV2 and TRBJ1-5; 8 bases line up with TRBD1. Germline trimming cut 7 bases from V and 0 bases from J; bases unmatched to any gene: 5. The CDR3 has 15 residues. Germline CDR1 reads SNHLY; CDR2 reads FYNNEI. CDR3 residues: CASKPGQVSNQPQHF. DNA for the CDR3: TGTGCCAGCAAGCCGGGACAGGTTAGCAATCAGCCCCAGCATTTT.

V gene TRBV7-9 combines with J gene TRBJ1-1; D remains ambiguous. The CDR3 runs 11 residues. The V gene lost 4 bases and the J gene lost 8 bases, with 8 bases spanning the gap. Germline-derived CDR1 and CDR2 are SEHNR and FQNEAQ (reference sequence). The CDR3 bases are TGTGCCAGCAGCTCCTCCCGGGAAGCTTTCTTT. Translation: CASSSSREAFF.

The chain recombines TRBV13 with TRBJ2-7; D is possibly TRBD2 (6 bases). The CDR3 loop spans 15 amino acids. V was shortened by 0 bases and J by 2 bases, with 11 bases between the two germline ends. In germline, CDR1 is PRHDT, CDR2 FYEKMQ (reference sequence). The CDR3, as DNA: TGTGCCAGCAGCTTAGGCGGGGCGGGGCCCTACGAGCAGTACTTC. The encoded protein is CASSLGGAGPYEQYF.

There are a few counts of this clone. The rearrangement uses TRBV18 and TRBJ1-6; D unresolved. Deletions cut 3 bases from V and 10 bases from J, with 10 bases between. Germline CDR1 KGHSH, CDR2 LQKENI. The CDR3 loop spans 13 amino acids. The CDR3 DNA reads TGTGCCAGCTCACCTACACGTGACTCACCCCTCCACTTT. Amino acids: CASSPTRDSPLHF. Full variable domain (missing parts from reference TRBV18 and TRBJ1-6): NAGVMQNPRHLVRRRGQEARLRCSPMKGHSHVYWYRQLPEEGLKFMVYLQKENIIDESGMPKERFSAEFPKEGPSILRIQQVVRGDSAAYFCASSPTRDSPLHFGNGTRLTVT.

The genes are TRBV27 and TRBJ2-7, with TRBD2 matching over 9 bases. This CDR3 has 16 amino acids. Per the germline V gene, CDR1 is MNHEY and CDR2 is SMNVEV (reference sequence). V lost 5 bases to trimming and J lost 2 bases; unmatched junction nucleotides: 10. As DNA, the CDR3 is TGTGCCAGCAGTCGAATCGCGACTAGCGGAACCTACGAGCAGTACTTC. Translation: CASSRIATSGTYEQYF.

The chain combines TRBV2 with TRBJ2-6; 10 nucleotides line up with TRBD1. The CDR3 sequence is 20 residues long. Germline CDR1 and CDR2: SNHLY and FYNNEI. Trimming removed 7 bases from V and 1 base from J; junction bases left unmatched: 16. The CDR3 bases are TGTGCCAGCAAACTCCGGGACAGGGGAAGACACCTATCTGGGGCCAACGTCCTGACTTTC. Protein: CASKLRDRGRHLSGANVLTF.

The genes are TRBV19 and TRBJ2-3; D uncertain. V lost 4 bases to trimming and J lost 2 bases, with 10 bases between them. This CDR3 is 14 amino acids long. Germline V gene data show CDR1 as LNHDA and CDR2 as SQIVND (reference sequence). The CDR3, as DNA: TGTGCCAGTAGTAGAGACACTGTCACAGATACGCAGTATTTT. Protein: CASSRDTVTDTQYF.

This clone was observed a few times. The CDR3: CASSTDRTNTEAFF. DNA for the CDR3: TGTGCCAGTAGTACGGACAGGACGAACACTGAAGCTTTCTTT. This sequence joins TRBV19 and TRBJ1-1, with TRBD1 matching over 7 bases. V shed 4 bases, J shed 1 base, and the junction held 3 bases outside the gene matches. Germline CDR1 and CDR2: LNHDA and SQIVND (reference sequence). CDR3 size: 14 residues.

V usage is TRBV4-3 and J usage is TRBJ1-5; 7 nucleotides line up with TRBD1. CDR3 length equals 14 residues. V trimming: 1 base; J trimming: 6 bases; junction bases outside the gene matches: 3. The V gene's germline CDR1 is LGHNA and CDR2 YSLEER. The CDR3, as DNA: TGCGCCAGCAGCCAAGCCTACAGGGGTCAGCCCCAGCATTTT. This sequence encodes CASSQAYRGQPQHF.

This sequence joins TRBV7-2 and TRBJ2-7, with 8 bases identical to TRBD1. Germline CDR1 is SGHTA and CDR2 is FQGNSA. There are 15 residues in the CDR3. With 4 bases clipped from V and 3 bases from J, the junction kept 8 bases outside the gene matches. CDR3 sequence (DNA): TGTGCCAGCAGCTCGACCGGGACAGGTCTCTACGAGCAGTACTTC. It specifies CASSSTGTGLYEQYF.